Presented here are 28 T cell receptor beta chains from one specimen sequenced in a study of PD-L1 blockade in urothelial cancer. Here immunoSEQ multiplex PCR was the method, and the copy in TCRdb shows in-frame clones only, minus some. The sample lists about 50,000 clones; roughly 87% were seen once. The sequencing used PBMCs, collected around atezolizumab (anti-PD-L1) treatment. The source is a man in his fifties or sixties with urothelial cancer.

The rearrangement uses TRBV7-9 and TRBJ1-3, with unresolved D. This CDR3 region has 14 residues. V gave up 6 bases and J gave up 0 bases, with 9 bases separating them. CDR1 is SEHNR and CDR2 is FQNEAQ in the germline V gene (reference sequence). This chain's CDR3 is CASSPGNSGNTIYF. Here the CDR3 DNA reads TGTGCCAGCAGTCCAGGAAACTCTGGAAACACCATATATTTT.

The rearrangement links TRBV27 to TRBJ2-2; D may be TRBD2 (6 bases). Trimming cost V 3 bases and J 5 bases, with 7 bases left between them. The germline V gene has CDR1 MNHEY and CDR2 SMNVEV (reference sequence). The CDR3 extends over 13 amino acids. Here the CDR3 DNA reads TGTGCCAGCAGTTTTGCGGGAACCGGGGAGCTGTTTTTT. Its translation: CASSFAGTGELFF.

The V and J genes are TRBV15 and TRBJ1-2, with D possibly matching TRBD1 (6 bases). The germline V gene has CDR1 LNHNV and CDR2 YYDKDF (reference sequence). The CDR3 extends over 17 amino acids. Trimming removed 2 bases from V and 2 bases from J, with 18 bases in between. In nucleotides, the CDR3 is TGTGCCACCAGCAGAATCACCGCCTGGGACAAGAACTATGGCTACACCTTC. Its translation: CATSRITAWDKNYGYTF.

This sequence joins TRBV9 and TRBJ2-1, with D possibly TRBD1 on 6 matching bases. Germline V gene sequence: CDR1 SGDLS, CDR2 YYNGEE. This CDR3 contains 15 residues. V was shortened by 0 bases and J by 3 bases, with 10 bases between the two germline ends. Written as DNA, the CDR3 is TGTGCCAGCAGCGTAGCCCAGGGGAACTACAATGAGCAGTTCTTC. It is translated as CASSVAQGNYNEQFF.

The chain recombines TRBV2 with TRBJ2-5; the match to TRBD2 covers 13 bases. With V trimmed by 6 bases and J by 5 bases, 9 bases remained unmatched. The germline V gene has CDR1 SNHLY and CDR2 FYNNEI. The CDR3 spans 16 residues. The CDR3: CASRPTSGGAGETQYF. In DNA form, the CDR3 reads TGTGCCAGCAGGCCCACTAGCGGGGGGGCCGGGGAGACCCAGTACTTC.

The chain is built from TRBV30 and TRBJ1-2, with 9 bases fitting TRBD1. This CDR3 is built from 13 residues. Unmatched junction bases numbered 3, after V lost 3 bases and J lost 4 bases. The V gene's germline CDR1 is GTSNPN and CDR2 SVGIG (reference sequence). CDR3 region: CAWSRGQGYGYTF. CDR3 coding DNA: TGTGCCTGGAGCCGGGGACAGGGCTATGGCTACACCTTC.

The chain has TRBV7-3 and TRBJ1-3; D is uncertain. The CDR3 contains 15 residues. V was trimmed by 5 bases and J by 0 bases, leaving 11 bases between them. Germline-derived CDR1 and CDR2 are SGHTA and FQGTGA. In DNA form, the CDR3 reads TGTGCCAGCAGCGTGGCTACTAGCTCTGGAAACACCATATATTTT. Amino acids: CASSVATSSGNTIYF.

This chain links TRBV5-1 with TRBJ1-4, with 7 bases aligning to TRBD1. V shed 1 base, J shed 8 bases, and the junction held 8 bases outside the gene matches. CDR1 and CDR2 from the germline V gene are SGHRS and YFSETQ. The CDR3 extends over 15 amino acids. In DNA, the CDR3 is TGCGCCAGCAGCTTGTGGGGACAGCTAGAGGAAAAACTGTTTTTT. As protein: CASSLWGQLEEKLFF.

This chain uses TRBV28 with TRBJ2-7; TRBD1 matches at 9 bases. There are 15 residues in the CDR3. The V segment lost 3 bases and the J segment 5 bases; nucleotides outside the gene matches: 8. Germline CDR1 reads MDHEN; CDR2 reads SYDVKM. CDR3 DNA sequence: TGTGCCAGCAGTTTTACCGGGACAGGGTACAACGAGCAGTACTTC. As protein: CASSFTGTGYNEQYF. The complete variable domain, with remaining parts taken from reference TRBV28 and TRBJ2-7, reads DVKVTQSSRYLVKRTGEKVFLECVQDMDHENMFWYRQDPGLGLRLIYFSYDVKMKEKGDIPEGYSVSREKKERFSLILESASTNQTSMYLCASSFTGTGYNEQYFGPGTRLTVT.

The V gene is TRBV27, the J gene TRBJ1-2, with D perhaps TRBD1 (5 bases). Trimming removed 2 bases at V and 8 bases at J, with 12 bases between. The V gene's germline CDR1 is MNHEY and CDR2 SMNVEV (reference sequence). The CDR3 is 13 residues long. CDR3 loop: CASSLNRWQGYTF. Here the CDR3 DNA reads TGTGCCAGCAGTTTAAACAGGTGGCAAGGCTACACCTTC.

The chain joins TRBV7-2 to TRBJ2-1; TRBD1 matches at 8 bases. J gave up 7 bases and V 0 bases, and 2 bases lay outside the gene matches. The CDR3 loop spans 14 amino acids. Germline lookup yields CDR1 SGHTA and CDR2 FQGNSA. CDR3 sequence (DNA): TGTGCCAGCAGCTTAGCAAACAGGGGGAATGAGCAGTTCTTC. This codes for CASSLANRGNEQFF.

This clone was seen a single time. This chain joins TRBV6-4 and TRBJ1-6; D is unclear. V was cut by 3 bases and J by 3 bases, with 6 bases left in between. This CDR3 is built from 14 residues. CDR1 and CDR2 (germline): MRHNA, SNTAGT. In DNA form, the CDR3 reads TGTGCCAGCAGTGAGGAGGTCTATAATTCACCCCTCCACTTT. It is translated as CASSEEVYNSPLHF.

The CDR3 here is CASSVLAGESGANVLTF. The CDR3 bases are TGTGCCAGCTCCGTCTTAGCGGGGGAGTCTGGGGCCAACGTCCTGACTTTC. The chain carries TRBV18 and TRBJ2-6, with 9 bases matching TRBD2. V dropped 6 bases and J dropped 1; count of bases not matched to a gene: 7. This CDR3 region has 17 residues. Germline V gene sequence: CDR1 KGHSH, CDR2 LQKENI.

CDR3 in amino acids: CASSLELNTEAFF. CDR3 in DNA: TGTGCCAGCAGCTTGGAACTTAACACTGAAGCTTTCTTT. The rearrangement joins TRBV5-6 to TRBJ1-1; D is ambiguous. The V end was cut by 0 bases, the J end by 2 bases, with 5 bases between. Germline V gene sequence: CDR1 SGHDT, CDR2 YYEEEE. The CDR3 consists of 13 residues.

The V call is TRBV6-1, the J call TRBJ2-1, with D perhaps matching TRBD1 (6 bases). CDR1 and CDR2 (germline): MNHNS, SASEGT. This CDR3 has 14 amino acids. V gave up 5 bases and J gave up 5 bases, with 13 bases separating them. The CDR3 sequence: CASSWTVPNNEQFF. In nucleotides, the CDR3 is TGTGCCAGCAGTTGGACAGTCCCGAACAATGAGCAGTTCTTC.

The chain recombines TRBV5-1 with TRBJ2-1; 8 nucleotides match TRBD1. Germline CDR1 reads SGHRS; CDR2 reads YFSETQ. This CDR3 comprises 14 residues. The V gene end was trimmed by 3 bases and the J gene end by 5 bases; junction bases not matched to a gene: 4. CDR3 nucleotides: TGCGCCAGCAGCTCCGGACAGGGAGACAATGAGCAGTTCTTC. Translation gives CASSSGQGDNEQFF.

This chain links TRBV7-9 with TRBJ2-1, with 8 nucleotides matching TRBD1. The ends lost 2 bases at V and 2 bases at J; junction bases unmatched: 5. CDR3 length: 16 residues. CDR1 is SEHNR and CDR2 is FQNEAQ in the germline V gene (reference sequence). In DNA form, the CDR3 reads TGTGCCAGCAGCTTAAGGTACAGGGGGACCTACAATGAGCAGTTCTTC. Translation: CASSLRYRGTYNEQFF.

This clone appeared once. The chain combines TRBV18 with TRBJ2-1; D unresolved. V lost 2 bases to trimming and J lost 2 bases, with 4 bases between them. CDR1 is KGHSH and CDR2 is LQKENI in the germline V gene. CDR3 length equals 13 residues. The CDR3 loop is CASSPKPYNEQFF. CDR3 bases: TGTGCCAGCTCACCAAAGCCCTACAATGAGCAGTTCTTC.

The chain is built from TRBV11-2 and TRBJ1-1; D not resolved. Germline V gives CDR1 SGHAT, CDR2 FQNNGV. The V end was cut by 3 bases, the J end by 3 bases, with 8 bases between. The length of the CDR3 is 13 residues. In DNA form, the CDR3 reads TGTGCCAGCAGCTTCGGCCGGGACACTGAAGCTTTCTTT. This sequence encodes CASSFGRDTEAFF.

This clone was picked up one time. The chain has TRBV30 and TRBJ2-2, with TRBD2 matching 13 bases. Germline V gene sequence: CDR1 GTSNPN, CDR2 SVGIG (reference sequence). The ends lost 4 bases at V and 7 bases at J; junction bases unmatched: 6. The CDR3 covers 15 residues. The DNA of the CDR3 is TGTGCCTGGACAGGGACTAGCGGGGTGGGCGGGGAGCTGTTTTTT. Translation: CAWTGTSGVGGELFF.

The rearrangement joins TRBV10-1 to TRBJ2-2; D uncertain. The germline gives CDR1 WNHNN, CDR2 SYGVQD (reference sequence). Trimming cost V 4 bases and J 7 bases, with 16 bases left between them. CDR3 length: 15 amino acids. The CDR3, as DNA: TGCGCCAGCAGTGCCTTTGGGCTGTTTGGCGGGGAGCTGTTTTTT. The encoded protein is CASSAFGLFGGELFF.

The gene calls are TRBV7-3 and TRBJ2-3, with 16 bases identical to TRBD2. Germline V CDR1 and CDR2: SGHTA, FQGTGA. This CDR3 is 18 amino acids long. Trimming cost V 3 bases and J 0 bases; bases outside gene matches: 3. CDR3 amino acids: CASSLGLAGGRSTDTQYF. The CDR3 nucleotides read TGTGCCAGCAGCTTGGGACTAGCGGGGGGGCGAAGCACAGATACGCAGTATTTT.

This chain connects TRBV11-2 to TRBJ1-1; tentative D call: TRBD1 (5 bases). Between the trimmed V and J ends, which lost 6 bases and 1 base, there was a span of 9 bases. The CDR3 has 13 residues. Germline CDR1 is SGHAT and CDR2 is FQNNGV. The CDR3 loop reads CASSQGQNTEAFF. The CDR3 nucleotides read TGTGCCAGCAGTCAAGGACAGAACACTGAAGCTTTCTTT.

The genes are TRBV15 and TRBJ1-5; D is possibly TRBD1 (5 bases). Germline V CDR1 and CDR2: LNHNV, YYDKDF (reference sequence). The CDR3 consists of 15 residues. V lost 0 bases to trimming and J lost 5 bases, with 11 bases between them. The CDR3 DNA is TGTGCCACCAGCAGAGATTGGGGCAACGATCAGCCCCAGCATTTT. Translating gives CATSRDWGNDQPQHF.

This clone is medium-sized in the sample. The chain uses TRBV5-1 and TRBJ2-7; 9 bases are a match to TRBD1. V was clipped by 0 bases and J by 6 bases; unmatched bases: 7. Germline V gene lookup returns CDR1 SGHRS and CDR2 YFSETQ. The length of the CDR3 is 15 residues. The chain's CDR3 is CASSLATGQGGEQYF. The CDR3 DNA reads as TGCGCCAGCAGCTTGGCCACGGGACAGGGAGGCGAGCAGTACTTC.

In the case of this clone: The same CDR3 also results from other DNA sequences found in this sample. J is TRBJ2-5 and V is TRBV7-9, with a tentative D call TRBD2 (6 bases). The V end lost 2 bases, the J end lost 5 bases, and 9 bases lay between the germline ends. From germline, CDR1 is SEHNR and CDR2 FQNEAQ (reference sequence). The CDR3 consists of 13 residues. The CDR3, as DNA: TGTGCCAGCAGCTTAACGGGGGTTGAGACCCAGTACTTC. It translates to CASSLTGVETQYF.

The chain links TRBV16 to TRBJ2-7; D perhaps matches TRBD1 (6 bases). The V gene lost 4 bases and the J gene lost 6 bases, with 13 bases spanning the gap. There are 13 residues in the CDR3. Germline CDR1 and CDR2: KGHSY and FQNENV. The CDR3 protein is CASSPAPGAEQYF. CDR3 DNA: TGTGCCAGCAGCCCCGCCCCAGGGGCCGAGCAGTACTTC. Looking up the rest from reference TRBV16 and TRBJ2-7 gives the full variable domain: GEEVAQTPKHLVRGEGQKAKLYCAPIKGHSYVFWYQQVLKNEFKFLISFQNENVFDETGMPKERFSAKCLPNSPCSLEIQATKLEDSAVYFCASSPAPGAEQYFGPGTRLTVT.

J is TRBJ2-7 and V is TRBV28; TRBD1 might be the D (7 bases). The germline V gene has CDR1 MDHEN and CDR2 SYDVKM. This CDR3 is 14 amino acids long. V lost 6 bases, J lost 3 bases, and 15 bases lay in between. CDR3 protein: CASRRQGEVYEQYF. CDR3 DNA: TGTGCCAGCAGGCGCCAGGGGGAGGTCTACGAGCAGTACTTC. The full variable domain, with the rest looked up from reference TRBV28 and TRBJ2-7, is DVKVTQSSRYLVKRTGEKVFLECVQDMDHENMFWYRQDPGLGLRLIYFSYDVKMKEKGDIPEGYSVSREKKERFSLILESASTNQTSMYLCASRRQGEVYEQYFGPGTRLTVT.